The rows below give T cell receptor beta chains drawn from one sample of a study of T-cell reconstitution after alpha-beta-depleted transplantation in children. Using its own MiXCR run on the PCR reads, TCRdb lists one record per CDR3 protein. The profile shows roughly 500,000 distinct CDR3 sequences, around 12% of them singletons. The sequenced sample was PBMCs from the stem cell graft donor, obtained from the stem cell graft. The origin of the receptors is a human donor who donated a stem cell graft to a child with combined immunodeficiency. Each CDR3 is given with its conserved first and last residue. Fields, in order: V gene, D gene, J gene, clone size, CDR3 protein, CDR3 DNA. D genes are given only for firm matches. Not every row has a clone size; where given, it reads once, few, many or a size class.

v_gene: TRBV24-1; d_gene: TRBD2; j_gene: TRBJ2-5; abundance: .; CDR3aa: CATSESRAGGRETQYF; CDR3nt: TGTGCCACCAGTGAGAGCCGAGCGGGGGGGAGGGAGACCCAGTACTTC
v_gene: TRBV15; d_gene: TRBD2; j_gene: TRBJ2-3; abundance: few; CDR3aa: CATSRGEREMVDTQYF; CDR3nt: TGTGCCACCAGCAGAGGCGAGCGGGAGATGGTAGATACGCAGTATTTT
v_gene: TRBV11-1; d_gene: .; j_gene: TRBJ2-1; abundance: many; CDR3aa: CASSPLPLSGISYNEQFF; CDR3nt: TGTGCCAGCAGCCCCTTACCCCTGTCCGGGATTTCCTACAATGAGCAGTTCTTC
v_gene: TRBV20-1; d_gene: .; j_gene: TRBJ2-5; abundance: .; CDR3aa: CSASGQGETQYF; CDR3nt: TGCAGTGCTAGCGGTCAGGGGGAGACCCAGTACTTC
v_gene: TRBV9; d_gene: .; j_gene: TRBJ2-3; abundance: few; CDR3aa: CASSGTGLRTDTQYF; CDR3nt: TGTGCCAGCAGCGGGACGGGACTCCGCACAGATACGCAGTATTTT
v_gene: TRBV20-1; d_gene: .; j_gene: TRBJ1-2; abundance: few; CDR3aa: CSATGRSTGVNYGYTF; CDR3nt: TGCAGTGCTACGGGACGGAGTACCGGTGTTAACTATGGCTACACCTTC
v_gene: TRBV4-1; d_gene: TRBD2; j_gene: TRBJ2-7; abundance: .; CDR3aa: CASSQVPERESFNEQYF; CDR3nt: TGCGCCAGCAGCCAAGTACCGGAGCGGGAGTCTTTTAACGAGCAGTACTTC
v_gene: TRBV5-5; d_gene: .; j_gene: TRBJ2-3; abundance: many; CDR3aa: CASSPTHIGMDTQYF; CDR3nt: TGTGCCAGCAGCCCCACACATATTGGGATGGATACGCAGTATTTT
v_gene: TRBV13; d_gene: TRBD1; j_gene: TRBJ2-7; abundance: .; CDR3aa: CASSFRGQGFNEQYF; CDR3nt: TGTGCCAGCAGCTTTCGGGGACAGGGGTTCAACGAGCAGTACTTC
v_gene: TRBV3-1; d_gene: .; j_gene: TRBJ2-1; abundance: .; CDR3aa: CASSSLGASNNYEQFF; CDR3nt: TGTGCCAGCAGCTCCCTCGGGGCTAGCAATAACTATGAGCAGTTCTTC
v_gene: TRBV20-1; d_gene: TRBD2; j_gene: TRBJ2-3; abundance: many; CDR3aa: CSARDLRTSGSPDTQYF; CDR3nt: TGCAGTGCTAGAGATCTCAGGACTAGCGGGAGCCCAGATACGCAGTATTTT
v_gene: TRBV29-1; d_gene: TRBD1; j_gene: TRBJ2-4; abundance: .; CDR3aa: CSVNSGQQKNIQYF; CDR3nt: TGCAGCGTGAACTCGGGACAGCAGAAAAACATTCAGTACTTC
v_gene: TRBV6-1; d_gene: .; j_gene: TRBJ2-1; abundance: .; CDR3aa: CASPFSGQSYNEQFF; CDR3nt: TGTGCCAGCCCTTTTAGCGGCCAGTCCTACAATGAGCAGTTCTTC
v_gene: TRBV12-5; d_gene: .; j_gene: TRBJ2-3; abundance: .; CDR3aa: CASGLVFGSVTDTQYF; CDR3nt: TGTGCTAGTGGTTTGGTATTCGGATCGGTCACAGATACGCAGTATTTT
v_gene: TRBV4-2; d_gene: .; j_gene: TRBJ2-4; abundance: few; CDR3aa: CASSQDRYTGIQYF; CDR3nt: TGTGCCAGCAGCCAAGATCGATACACCGGGATTCAGTACTTC
v_gene: TRBV29-1; d_gene: .; j_gene: TRBJ2-1; abundance: many; CDR3aa: CSVVLYNEQFF; CDR3nt: TGCAGCGTTGTTCTCTACAATGAGCAGTTCTTC
v_gene: TRBV20-1; d_gene: TRBD1; j_gene: TRBJ1-5; abundance: .; CDR3aa: CSARGQWGDPQHF; CDR3nt: TGCAGTGCTAGGGGACAGTGGGGGGATCCCCAGCATTTT
v_gene: TRBV2; d_gene: TRBD2; j_gene: TRBJ2-2; abundance: .; CDR3aa: CACSGWWASGSGAGELFF; CDR3nt: TGTGCCTGCTCGGGGTGGTGGGCTAGCGGGAGTGGGGCCGGGGAGCTGTTTTTT
v_gene: TRBV18; d_gene: .; j_gene: TRBJ2-5; abundance: .; CDR3aa: CASSPGVQWETQYF; CDR3nt: TGTGCCAGCTCACCGGGTGTTCAGTGGGAGACCCAGTACTTC
v_gene: TRBV6-2/TRBV6-3; d_gene: TRBD2; j_gene: TRBJ2-7; abundance: few; CDR3aa: CASRSSGDYEQYF; CDR3nt: TGTGCCAGCCGCTCGAGCGGGGACTACGAGCAGTACTTC
v_gene: TRBV4-3; d_gene: .; j_gene: TRBJ2-7; abundance: .; CDR3aa: CASSQDMERYGQYF; CDR3nt: TGCGCCAGCAGCCAAGACATGGAGCGGTACGGGCAGTACTTC
v_gene: TRBV2; d_gene: .; j_gene: TRBJ2-5; abundance: many; CDR3aa: CASSVEGRETQYF; CDR3nt: TGTGCCAGCAGCGTCGAAGGCCGGGAGACCCAGTACTTC
v_gene: TRBV6-1; d_gene: .; j_gene: TRBJ2-3; abundance: .; CDR3aa: CASSEREGAYTQYF; CDR3nt: TGTGCCAGCAGTGAGAGGGAGGGGGCTTATACGCAGTATTTT
v_gene: TRBV29-1; d_gene: .; j_gene: TRBJ2-7; abundance: few; CDR3aa: CSVGGVYEQYF; CDR3nt: TGCAGCGTTGGGGGAGTGTACGAGCAGTACTTC
v_gene: TRBV9; d_gene: .; j_gene: TRBJ2-7; abundance: .; CDR3aa: CASSGAGTYEQYF; CDR3nt: TGTGCCAGCAGCGGGGCAGGAACCTACGAGCAGTACTTC
v_gene: TRBV20-1; d_gene: .; j_gene: TRBJ2-7; abundance: many; CDR3aa: CSAITDSYEQYF; CDR3nt: TGCAGTGCTATCACAGACTCCTACGAGCAGTACTTC
v_gene: TRBV2; d_gene: .; j_gene: TRBJ1-4; abundance: .; CDR3aa: CASSPYSEGRKLFF; CDR3nt: TGTGCCAGCAGTCCTTACTCTGAGGGACGAAAACTGTTTTTT
v_gene: TRBV12-3/TRBV12-4; d_gene: .; j_gene: TRBJ1-1; abundance: .; CDR3aa: CASSSGQIEAFF; CDR3nt: TGTGCCAGCAGCTCAGGACAGATAGAAGCTTTCTTT